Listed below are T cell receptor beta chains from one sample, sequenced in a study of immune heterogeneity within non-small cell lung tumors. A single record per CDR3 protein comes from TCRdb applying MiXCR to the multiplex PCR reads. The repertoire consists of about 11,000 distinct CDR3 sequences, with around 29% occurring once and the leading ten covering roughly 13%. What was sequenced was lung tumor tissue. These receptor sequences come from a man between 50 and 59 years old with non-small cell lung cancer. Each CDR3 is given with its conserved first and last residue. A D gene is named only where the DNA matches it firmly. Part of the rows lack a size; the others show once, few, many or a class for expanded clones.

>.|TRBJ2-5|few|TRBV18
CASSRGTAQETQYF
TGTGCCAGCTCCCGCGGGACAGCCCAAGAGACCCAGTACTTC
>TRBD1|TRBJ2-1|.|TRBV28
CASSPMDRTYNEQFF
TGTGCCAGCAGCCCAATGGACAGGACCTACAATGAGCAGTTCTTC
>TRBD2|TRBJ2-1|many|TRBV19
CASSSGTNNEQFF
TGTGCCAGTTCTAGCGGAACTAACAATGAGCAGTTCTTC
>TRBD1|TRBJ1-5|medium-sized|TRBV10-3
CAISGGSSQPQHF
TGTGCCATCTCAGGGGGCTCAAGTCAGCCCCAGCATTTT
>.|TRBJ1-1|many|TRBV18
CASAWTENTEAFF
TGTGCCAGTGCGTGGACAGAAAACACTGAAGCTTTCTTT
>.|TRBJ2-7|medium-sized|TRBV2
CASGVSYEQYF
TGTGCCAGCGGTGTCTCCTACGAGCAGTACTTC
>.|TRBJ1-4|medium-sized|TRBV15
CATSMGAGEKLFF
TGTGCCACCAGCATGGGAGCAGGTGAAAAACTGTTTTTT
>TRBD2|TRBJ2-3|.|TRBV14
CASSQERIAGVSTQYF
TGTGCCAGCAGCCAAGAAAGAATAGCGGGAGTAAGTACGCAGTATTTT
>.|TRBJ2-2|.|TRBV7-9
CASSLQRGGIGNTGELFF
TGTGCCAGCAGTTTACAGAGGGGGGGGATCGGGAACACCGGGGAGCTGTTTTTT
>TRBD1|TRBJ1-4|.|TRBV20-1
CSGTGLDENLFF
TGCAGTGGGACAGGGTTAGATGAAAACCTGTTTTTT
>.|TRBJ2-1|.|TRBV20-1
CSGTDNEQFF
TGCAGTGGAACGGACAATGAGCAGTTCTTC
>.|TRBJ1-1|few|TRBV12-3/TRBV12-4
CASSYRRELNTEAFF
TGTGCCAGCAGTTATCGTCGGGAACTGAACACTGAAGCTTTCTTT
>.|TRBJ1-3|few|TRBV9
CASSDLFNADANRGNTIYF
TGTGCCAGCAGCGATCTTTTCAACGCCGACGCAAATCGGGGAAACACCATATATTTT
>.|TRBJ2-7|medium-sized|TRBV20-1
CSAPPARAPYEQYF
TGCAGTGCTCCCCCGGCCAGGGCCCCCTACGAGCAGTACTTC
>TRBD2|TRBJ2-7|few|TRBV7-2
CASSFMAGGWYEQYF
TGTGCCAGCAGCTTTATGGCGGGAGGGTGGTACGAGCAGTACTTC
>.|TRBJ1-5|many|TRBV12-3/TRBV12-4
CASRPSPDRGRYSNQPQHF
TGTGCCAGCAGACCCTCACCAGACCGGGGTAGATATAGCAATCAGCCCCAGCATTTT
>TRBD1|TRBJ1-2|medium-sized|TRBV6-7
CAGSNGTGGRGYTF
TGTGCCGGATCTAACGGGACAGGGGGTCGTGGCTACACCTTC
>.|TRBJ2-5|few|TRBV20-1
CSARDPGATQYF
TGCAGTGCTAGAGATCCAGGAGCGACCCAGTACTTC
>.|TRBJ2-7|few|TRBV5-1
CASSLDSFSSYEQYF
TGCGCCAGCAGCTTAGACAGTTTCTCCTCCTACGAGCAGTACTTC
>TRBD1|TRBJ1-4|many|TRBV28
CASSLRGYRGQGKLFF
TGTGCCAGCAGTTTGAGGGGGTACAGGGGGCAGGGAAAACTGTTTTTT
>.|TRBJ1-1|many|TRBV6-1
CASRYGSGSMNTEAFF
TGTGCCAGCAGATACGGGTCAGGGTCTATGAACACTGAAGCTTTCTTT
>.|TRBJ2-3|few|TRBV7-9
CASSPRDTTDTQYF
TGTGCCAGCAGCCCACGGGACACCACAGATACGCAGTATTTT
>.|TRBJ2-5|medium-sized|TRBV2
CASSESRVETQYF
TGTGCCAGCAGTGAAAGTCGGGTAGAGACCCAGTACTTC
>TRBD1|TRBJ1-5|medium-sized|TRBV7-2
CASSLGGLTGPFQPQHF
TGTGCCAGCAGCTTAGGCGGCCTGACAGGGCCGTTCCAGCCCCAGCATTTT
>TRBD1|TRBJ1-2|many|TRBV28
CASSSPTGKSYTF
TGTGCCAGCAGTTCCCCGACAGGGAAGAGCTACACCTTC
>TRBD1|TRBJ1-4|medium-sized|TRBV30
CAWRPGQGSLEKLFF
TGTGCCTGGAGACCGGGACAGGGGTCACTTGAAAAACTGTTTTTT
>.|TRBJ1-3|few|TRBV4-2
CASSQERNSGNTIYF
TGTGCCAGCAGCCAAGAGCGCAACTCTGGAAACACCATATATTTT
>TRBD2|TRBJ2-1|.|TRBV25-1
CASTLAGGPYSEQFF
TGTGCCAGCACTCTAGCGGGGGGGCCTTATTCTGAGCAGTTCTTC
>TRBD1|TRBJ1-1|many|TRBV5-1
CASSLGDRVGTEAFF
TGCGCCAGCAGCTTGGGGGACAGGGTTGGGACTGAAGCTTTCTTT
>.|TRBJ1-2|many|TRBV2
CASSEQPLSNYGYTF
TGTGCCAGCAGTGAACAGCCTCTTTCTAACTATGGCTACACCTTC
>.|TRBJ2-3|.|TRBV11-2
CASSYGFIGATDTQYF
TGTGCCAGCAGTTATGGCTTCATAGGGGCCACAGATACGCAGTATTTT
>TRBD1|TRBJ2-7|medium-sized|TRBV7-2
CASSQTRDRDEQYF
TGTGCCAGCAGCCAAACACGGGACAGGGACGAGCAGTACTTC
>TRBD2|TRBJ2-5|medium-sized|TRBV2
CASIQSSGVSTETQYF
TGTGCCAGCATCCAGTCTAGCGGGGTGTCCACGGAGACCCAGTACTTC
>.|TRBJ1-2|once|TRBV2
CGSSEDGDYGYTF
TGTGGCAGCAGTGAGGACGGAGACTATGGCTACACCTTC
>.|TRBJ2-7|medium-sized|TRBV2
CASSEAGPMYEQYF
TGTGCCAGCAGTGAAGCGGGGCCCATGTACGAGCAGTACTTC
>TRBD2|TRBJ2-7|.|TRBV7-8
CASSLGLAGPVNPYEQYF
TGTGCCAGCAGCTTAGGGCTAGCGGGCCCCGTAAACCCCTACGAGCAGTACTTC
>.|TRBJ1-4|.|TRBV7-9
CASSLYPTGWVFDEKLFF
TGTGCCAGCAGCTTATATCCAACAGGGTGGGTATTCGATGAAAAACTGTTTTTT
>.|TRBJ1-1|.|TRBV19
CASSMASCVGTEAFF
TGTGCCAGTAGTATGGCGTCGTGTGTTGGTACTGAAGCTTTCTTT
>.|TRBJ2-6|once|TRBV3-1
CARSQDGGGANVLTF
TGTGCCAGAAGCCAAGATGGCGGTGGGGCCAACGTCCTGACTTTC
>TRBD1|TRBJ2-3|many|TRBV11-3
CASSPRQGHTDTQYF
TGTGCCAGCAGCCCCCGACAGGGGCATACAGATACGCAGTATTTT
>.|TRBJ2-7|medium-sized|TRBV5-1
CASSLVGQSTYEQYF
TGCGCCAGCAGCTTGGTAGGACAGAGTACCTACGAGCAGTACTTC
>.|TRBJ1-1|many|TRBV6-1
CASFRQGGTEAFF
TGTGCCAGCTTCCGGCAGGGTGGCACTGAAGCTTTCTTT